The 32 T cell receptor beta chains given below trace back to one sample, sequenced in a study of cytomegalovirus exposure and HLA in healthy donors. The PCR contained 60 Vbeta and 13 Jbeta primers. Using immunoSEQ multiplex PCR, the repertoire was profiled, and TCRdb retains in-frame clones only, with some absent. This sample has approximately 170,000 clones, with about 80% found just once. The sequenced sample was PBMCs. Receptors were obtained from a woman aged 50 to 65 in good health and CMV-seronegative.

This chain joins TRBV25-1 and TRBJ1-4, with D tentatively TRBD1 (5 bases). With 3 bases removed from V and 5 bases from J, the gap between germline ends came to 10 bases. The CDR3 runs to 14 residues. CDR1 is MGHDK, CDR2 SYGVNS, per germline. The CDR3 reads CASSDLQGNEKLFF. DNA of the CDR3: TGTGCCAGCAGTGATCTTCAGGGCAATGAAAAACTGTTTTTT.

The chain has TRBV25-1 and TRBJ2-2; D might be TRBD1 (7 bases). Per germline, CDR1 MGHDK and CDR2 SYGVNS. The V end was cut by 3 bases, the J end by 6 bases, with 17 bases between. CDR3 length equals 16 residues. CDR3 sequence: CASSERGRGPPGELFF. For the CDR3, the DNA is TGTGCCAGCAGTGAGCGGGGTAGGGGGCCACCCGGGGAGCTGTTTTTT.

The chain is built from TRBV19 and TRBJ1-6; TRBD1 is a possible D gene (5 bases). Germline CDR1 LNHDA, CDR2 SQIVND (reference sequence). CDR3 length: 17 residues. The V and J ends lost 3 bases and 6 bases respectively, with 18 bases between them. CDR3 protein: CASSIRSTGATNSPLHF. As DNA, the CDR3 is TGTGCCAGTAGTATTCGTTCCACAGGAGCTACTAATTCACCCCTCCACTTT.

As regards this clone: The sample has other DNA sequences that encode this CDR3 too. The chain combines TRBV6-5 with TRBJ1-5, with TRBD1 identical over 10 bases. J lost 2 bases, V lost 6 bases, and 4 bases had no gene match. This CDR3 spans 15 amino acids. The germline CDR1 and CDR2 sequences are MNHEY and SVGAGI. DNA of the CDR3: TGTGCCAGCAGCAGGGACAGGGGTGGCAATCAGCCCCAGCATTTT. The encoded protein is CASSRDRGGNQPQHF.

The CDR3 loop reads CASSLVVQGAYGANVLTF. The DNA for the CDR3 is TGTGCCAGCAGCTTAGTGGTACAGGGGGCGTATGGGGCCAACGTCCTGACTTTC. The chain recombines TRBV7-9 with TRBJ2-6; 9 bases agree with TRBD1. The germline gives CDR1 SEHNR, CDR2 FQNEAQ (reference sequence). The CDR3 sequence is 18 residues long. Unmatched junction bases numbered 7, after V lost 1 base and J lost 3 bases.

This chain joins TRBV13 and TRBJ1-2; D is uncertain. The CDR3 extends over 14 amino acids. Germline CDR1 PRHDT, CDR2 FYEKMQ (reference sequence). Trimming removed 5 bases from V and 4 bases from J, with 14 bases in between. CDR3 nucleotide sequence: TGTGCCAGCAGCCCCCGGAGGGATTCCTATGGCTACACCTTC. Its translation is CASSPRRDSYGYTF.

V is TRBV4-1 and J is TRBJ2-1; tentative D call: TRBD2 (5 bases). CDR1 and CDR2 from the germline V gene are MGHRA and YSYEKL. The CDR3 spans 13 residues. The V gene lost 1 base and the J gene lost 6 bases, with 7 bases spanning the gap. This chain's CDR3 is CASSQVAFNEQFF. The CDR3 nucleotides are TGCGCCAGCAGCCAAGTAGCGTTCAATGAGCAGTTCTTC.

This chain connects TRBV28 to TRBJ1-4, with D possibly TRBD1 on 5 matching bases. From germline, CDR1 is MDHEN and CDR2 SYDVKM. This CDR3 has 15 residues. The V end lost 4 bases, the J end lost 3 bases, and 12 bases lay between the germline ends. CDR3 protein: CASSSQTVANEKLFF. The CDR3 DNA follows: TGTGCCAGCAGTTCCCAGACAGTTGCTAATGAAAAACTGTTTTTT.

A note on this clone: This sample includes further DNA sequences coding for the same CDR3. V is TRBV28 and J is TRBJ2-7; the D is unclear. Germline V CDR1 and CDR2: MDHEN, SYDVKM. The V end was cut by 4 bases, the J end by 7 bases, with 14 bases between. The CDR3 runs 13 residues. This CDR3 reads CASSSTTSYEQYF. In DNA, the CDR3 is TGTGCCAGCAGTTCAACAACAAGTTATGAGCAGTACTTC.

This clone showed up just once. This sequence joins TRBV16 and TRBJ2-2; TRBD2 is a possible D gene (6 bases). With 3 bases removed from V and 2 bases from J, the gap between germline ends came to 10 bases. CDR3 length: 15 residues. Germline CDR1 and CDR2: KGHSY and FQNENV. This CDR3 is CASSQVAVNTGELFF. The CDR3 region has the DNA TGTGCCAGCAGCCAGGTAGCGGTTAACACCGGGGAGCTGTTTTTT. The full variable domain, rest sourced from reference TRBV16 and TRBJ2-2, is GEEVAQTPKHLVRGEGQKAKLYCAPIKGHSYVFWYQQVLKNEFKFLISFQNENVFDETGMPKERFSAKCLPNSPCSLEIQATKLEDSAVYFCASSQVAVNTGELFFGEGSRLTVL.

In its sample, this clone was seen a few times. The CDR3 loop is CASSLFRETQYF. DNA for the CDR3: TGCGCCAGCAGCTTGTTTCGGGAGACCCAGTACTTC. This rearrangement joins TRBV5-1 to TRBJ2-5; D unresolved. CDR1 SGHRS and CDR2 YFSETQ come from the germline V gene. This CDR3 has 12 residues. The V end was cut by 1 base, the J end by 5 bases, with 6 bases between.

The genes are TRBV5-4 and TRBJ1-2, with D perhaps TRBD1 (5 bases). Between the trimmed V and J ends, which lost 4 bases and 5 bases, there was a span of 18 bases. This CDR3 is 15 amino acids long. Germline CDR1 is SGHNT and CDR2 is YYREEE (reference sequence). The DNA for the CDR3 is TGTGCCAGCAGCCGGGACTCTTCGAGGGCATATGGCTACACCTTC. This codes for CASSRDSSRAYGYTF. The full variable domain, in which reference TRBV5-4 and TRBJ1-2 provide the parts outside the CDR3, is ETGVTQSPTHLIKTRGQQVTLRCSSQSGHNTVSWYQQALGQGPQFIFQYYREEENGRGNFPPRFSGLQFPNYSSELNVNALELDDSALYLCASSRDSSRAYGYTFGSGTRLTVV.

The chain employs TRBV2 and TRBJ2-5, with D perhaps matching TRBD1 (6 bases). CDR3 length equals 15 residues. V lost 4 bases to trimming and J lost 4 bases, with 16 bases between them. Germline V gives CDR1 SNHLY, CDR2 FYNNEI. The CDR3 DNA follows: TGTGCCAGCAGTGCAGGGCAGGGGATTCGAGAGACCCAGTACTTC. It encodes CASSAGQGIRETQYF. The full variable domain, rest sourced from reference TRBV2 and TRBJ2-5, is EPEVTQTPSHQVTQMGQEVILRCVPISNHLYFYWYRQILGQKVEFLVSFYNNEISEKSEIFDDQFSVERPDGSNFTLKIRSTKLEDSAMYFCASSAGQGIRETQYFGPGTRLLVL.

J is TRBJ2-2 and V is TRBV19; TRBD1 matches at 8 bases. V gave up 5 bases and J gave up 4 bases; unmatched junction bases: 6. The CDR3 spans 15 residues. CDR1 and CDR2 (germline): LNHDA, SQIVND (reference sequence). The chain's CDR3 is CASSWTGRITGELFF. Written as DNA, the CDR3 is TGTGCCAGTAGTTGGACAGGGAGGATCACCGGGGAGCTGTTTTTT.

The chain carries TRBV19 and TRBJ1-4; the match to TRBD1 covers 7 bases. The V segment lost 5 bases and the J segment 8 bases; nucleotides outside the gene matches: 8. This CDR3 comprises 14 residues. CDR1 is LNHDA and CDR2 is SQIVND in the germline V gene (reference sequence). The CDR3 is CASSVTGVGEKLFF. CDR3 in DNA: TGTGCCAGTAGTGTCACAGGGGTCGGAGAAAAACTGTTTTTT.

V and J are TRBV10-2 and TRBJ2-1, with D tentatively TRBD1 (5 bases). Trimming took 5 bases from V and 10 from J, leaving 15 bases between them. CDR3 size: 13 residues. The germline gives CDR1 WSHSY, CDR2 SAAADI. Written as DNA, the CDR3 is TGCGCCAGCAGTTCATCAGGGTTCAGGGAGCAGTTCTTC. Translating gives CASSSSGFREQFF.

The rearrangement links TRBV5-8 to TRBJ1-4, with 8 nucleotides matching TRBD1. The ends lost 1 base at V and 3 bases at J; junction bases unmatched: 8. The CDR3 length is 17 residues. Germline lookup yields CDR1 SGHTS and CDR2 YDEGEE. CDR3 sequence reads: CASSLLFGTGSNEKLFF. Written as DNA, the CDR3 is TGTGCCAGCAGCTTGTTGTTCGGGACAGGCTCTAATGAAAAACTGTTTTTT.

Notes on this clone: This specimen includes other DNA sequences encoding the same CDR3. The chain uses TRBV7-2 and TRBJ1-6; 8 bases are shared with TRBD1. Losses at the gene ends were 4 bases for V and 11 bases for J; bases not matched to a gene: 7. Per the germline V gene, CDR1 is SGHTA and CDR2 is FQGNSA. The CDR3 is made up of 14 amino acids. The CDR3 region is CASSSGQGTAPLHF. The CDR3 DNA is TGTGCCAGCAGCTCAGGACAGGGTACTGCACCCCTCCACTTT. Full variable domain (missing parts from reference TRBV7-2 and TRBJ1-6): GAGVSQSPSNKVTEKGKDVELRCDPISGHTALYWYRQSLGQGLEFLIYFQGNSAPDKSGLPSDRFSAERTGGSVSTLTIQRTQQEDSAVYLCASSSGQGTAPLHFGNGTRLTVT.

This clone turned up a few times. The chain is built from TRBV29-1 and TRBJ1-1; D remains ambiguous. Germline CDR1 is SQVTM and CDR2 is ANQGSEA. V gave up 4 bases and J gave up 0 bases, with 9 bases separating them. The CDR3 covers 13 residues. CDR3 protein: CSVVKRMNTEAFF. CDR3 sequence (DNA): TGCAGCGTTGTAAAGAGGATGAACACTGAAGCTTTCTTT.

The V call is TRBV19, the J call TRBJ1-4; D possibly corresponds to TRBD1 (6 bases). From germline, CDR1 is LNHDA and CDR2 SQIVND (reference sequence). The V end was cut by 1 base, the J end by 5 bases, with 14 bases between. The CDR3 is 16 amino acids. The chain's CDR3 is CASSIAWTEGNEKLFF. CDR3 bases: TGTGCCAGTAGTATAGCCTGGACAGAAGGGAATGAAAAACTGTTTTTT.

The chain employs TRBV6-1 and TRBJ2-3, with 7 nucleotides matching TRBD1. CDR1 and CDR2 (germline): MNHNS, SASEGT. The trim removed 9 bases at V and 6 bases at J, leaving 3 bases unmatched. The CDR3 consists of 11 residues. This CDR3 is CASEQGDTQYF. DNA for the CDR3: TGTGCCAGTGAACAGGGGGATACGCAGTATTTT.

V gene TRBV28 combines with J gene TRBJ2-3; 11 nucleotides align to TRBD2. Trimming cost V 4 bases and J 2 bases; bases outside gene matches: 8. Germline V gene lookup returns CDR1 MDHEN and CDR2 SYDVKM. The CDR3 extends over 17 amino acids. CDR3 DNA sequence: TGTGCCAGCAGTTACACTAGCGGGGGATACCTCACAGATACGCAGTATTTT. Residues: CASSYTSGGYLTDTQYF.

The chain recombines TRBV18 with TRBJ1-5; no firm D call. Trimming removed 3 bases at V and 1 base at J, with 7 bases between. The CDR3 runs to 14 residues. CDR1 KGHSH and CDR2 LQKENI come from the germline V gene. This chain's CDR3 is CASSPDMSNQPQHF. CDR3 DNA: TGTGCCAGCTCACCCGACATGAGCAATCAGCCCCAGCATTTT. The variable domain in full, with the rest retrieved from reference TRBV18 and TRBJ1-5, is NAGVMQNPRHLVRRRGQEARLRCSPMKGHSHVYWYRQLPEEGLKFMVYLQKENIIDESGMPKERFSAEFPKEGPSILRIQQVVRGDSAAYFCASSPDMSNQPQHFGDGTRLSIL.

The gene calls are TRBV27 and TRBJ2-6, with D possibly being TRBD2 (5 bases). Germline CDR1 MNHEY, CDR2 SMNVEV (reference sequence). The CDR3 extends over 15 amino acids. Trimming removed 7 bases from V and 2 bases from J, with 12 bases in between. CDR3 loop: CASTSEGAGANVLTF. CDR3 DNA sequence: TGTGCCAGCACCTCTGAGGGTGCTGGGGCCAACGTCCTGACTTTC. Variable domain in full (rest from reference TRBV27 and TRBJ2-6): EAQVTQNPRYLITVTGKKLTVTCSQNMNHEYMSWYRQDPGLGLRQIYYSMNVEVTDKGDVPEGYKVSRKEKRNFPLILESPSPNQTSLYFCASTSEGAGANVLTFGAGSRLTVL.

The V gene is TRBV7-8, the J gene TRBJ2-1, with D hard to call. The germline gives CDR1 SGHVS, CDR2 FQNEAQ. The CDR3 covers 16 residues. V lost 1 base and J 12 bases, leaving 22 bases between the germline ends. This chain's CDR3 is CASSLDLVSPPPGQFF. CDR3 nucleotides: TGTGCCAGCAGCTTAGATCTAGTTTCCCCTCCACCCGGGCAGTTCTTC.

V and J are TRBV5-4 and TRBJ2-3; 10 nucleotides match TRBD2. J was trimmed by 5 bases and V by 0 bases; bases with no gene match: 6. The CDR3 consists of 16 residues. Germline CDR1 SGHNT, CDR2 YYREEE (reference sequence). The CDR3 here is CASSLASGRARDTQYF. The CDR3 nucleotides are TGTGCCAGCAGCTTGGCCAGCGGGAGGGCCAGAGATACGCAGTATTTT.

V usage is TRBV27 and J usage is TRBJ1-3; the D gene is possibly TRBD1 (5 bases). V lost 5 bases to trimming and J lost 3 bases, with 8 bases between them. Germline V CDR1 and CDR2: MNHEY, SMNVEV (reference sequence). The CDR3 is 13 amino acids. The CDR3 bases are TGTGCCAGCAGTGCAGGGATTGGAAACACCATATATTTT. Protein product: CASSAGIGNTIYF.

The V call is TRBV2, the J call TRBJ2-1; TRBD2 aligns across 8 bases. The CDR3 has 14 amino acids. V gave up 2 bases and J gave up 6 bases; unmatched junction bases: 3. Germline CDR1 reads SNHLY; CDR2 reads FYNNEI. DNA for the CDR3: TGTGCCAGCAGTGAAAGGACTAGCCCCAATGAGCAGTTCTTC. Its protein product is CASSERTSPNEQFF.

The chain is built from TRBV11-2 and TRBJ2-3; 7 bases align to TRBD1. The CDR3 consists of 14 residues. Looked up from germline, CDR1 is SGHAT and CDR2 is FQNNGV. Germline trimming cut 5 bases from V and 3 bases from J; bases unmatched to any gene: 5. The DNA for the CDR3 is TGTGCCAGCAGCCCCACGACAGGGACAGATACGCAGTATTTT. Translating gives CASSPTTGTDTQYF.

To note about this clone: The junction departs from the called germline gene at one end, perhaps through a read error. The chain employs TRBV7-9 and TRBJ2-1; a weak D match, TRBD2 (5 bases). There are 12 residues in the CDR3. Germline V lookup: CDR1 SEHNR, CDR2 FQNEAQ (reference sequence). CDR3 amino acids: CSSSREHNEQFF. CDR3 nucleotide sequence: TGTTCCAGCAGCCGGGAACACAATGAGCAGTTCTTC.

The V gene is TRBV5-1, the J gene TRBJ1-1; 7 bases are shared with TRBD1. After removal of 4 bases from V and 2 bases from J, the junction contained 5 bases not matched to a gene. Germline-derived CDR1 and CDR2 are SGHRS and YFSETQ. The CDR3 consists of 14 residues. As DNA, the CDR3 is TGCGCCAGCAGCCCAAGACAGGGAAACACTGAAGCTTTCTTT. It yields the protein CASSPRQGNTEAFF.

In this sample, this clone turned up a few times. The chain uses TRBV7-2 and TRBJ2-2; a weak D match, TRBD2 (6 bases). This CDR3 contains 18 residues. The V gene lost 2 bases and the J gene lost 0 bases, with 16 bases spanning the gap. Germline assignment: CDR1 SGHTA and CDR2 FQGNSA. CDR3: CASSLNQGGWANTGELFF. For the CDR3, the DNA is TGTGCCAGCAGCTTAAACCAGGGAGGCTGGGCGAACACCGGGGAGCTGTTTTTT.